These 32 T cell receptor beta chains were sequenced from one sample in a study of identical twins. One entry per CDR3 protein results from TCRdb running MiXCR on the 5' RACE reads. The sample contains over 600,000 distinct CDR3 sequences, approximately 22% of which appear only once. In addition, the sample was reused for a study of T cells expressing NK-cell markers.

The sample was PBMCs. The receptors stem from a woman aged 18-35 years in good health.

This chain connects TRBV20-1 to TRBJ2-1; D unresolved. Trimming cost V 4 bases and J 11 bases, with 18 bases left between them. CDR1 and CDR2 (germline): DFQATT, SNEGSKA (reference sequence). The CDR3 is 13 amino acids. The CDR3 sequence: CSAIGSAIGQQFF. CDR3 bases: TGCAGTGCTATAGGATCTGCGATCGGGCAGCAGTTCTTC.

This sequence joins TRBV20-1 and TRBJ2-7; D possibly matches TRBD1 or TRBD2 (5 bases each). Looked up from germline, CDR1 is DFQATT and CDR2 is SNEGSKA (reference sequence). This CDR3 is built from 11 residues. Trimming removed 5 bases from V and 2 bases from J, with 7 bases in between. The CDR3 DNA follows: TGCAGTGCTCAGGGAGCCTACGAGCAGTACTTC. Translating it yields CSAQGAYEQYF.

The chain employs TRBV4-3 and TRBJ2-1; D remains ambiguous. V shed 0 bases and J shed 5 bases, with 14 bases lying between them. CDR1 and CDR2 from the germline V gene are LGHNA and YSLEER. The CDR3 has 16 residues. The DNA of the CDR3 is TGCGCCAGCAGCCAAGATCCCCCTTGGACGAACAATGAGCAGTTCTTC. Translation gives CASSQDPPWTNNEQFF.

The chain has TRBV12-3 or TRBV12-4 and TRBJ2-3; TRBD2 is a possible D gene (6 bases). The CDR3 covers 15 residues. Trimming removed 4 bases at V and 7 bases at J, with 18 bases between. The CDR3 region has the DNA TGTGCCAGCAGTTCCACCGGGACTCATCTTCATACGCAGTATTTT. Translated, it gives CASSSTGTHLHTQYF.

The V call is TRBV15, the J call TRBJ1-1; D is unresolved. This CDR3 is 13 amino acids long. Germline CDR1 LNHNV, CDR2 YYDKDF (reference sequence). Trimming removed 0 bases at V and 6 bases at J, with 8 bases between. CDR3 in DNA: TGTGCCACCAGCAGAGAGGGATTACCTGAAGCTTTCTTT. This sequence encodes CATSREGLPEAFF.

V and J are TRBV9 and TRBJ2-2; weak D call: TRBD1 (5 bases). CDR1 and CDR2 from the germline V gene are SGDLS and YYNGEE. Trimming cost V 0 bases and J 0 bases, with 12 bases left between them. This CDR3 region has 17 residues. The CDR3 protein is CASSVEGVGSNTGELFF. The CDR3 DNA sequence: TGTGCCAGCAGCGTAGAAGGGGTGGGTTCGAACACCGGGGAGCTGTTTTTT.

The genes are TRBV20-1 and TRBJ1-4, with 9 bases aligning to TRBD1. J lost 5 bases, V lost 3 bases, and 4 bases had no gene match. There are 14 residues in the CDR3. In germline, CDR1 is DFQATT, CDR2 SNEGSKA (reference sequence). CDR3 amino acids: CSARGGTGNEKLFF. The CDR3 DNA sequence: TGCAGTGCTAGGGGCGGGACAGGGAATGAAAAACTGTTTTTT.

In this sample, this clonotype turned up a few times. The chain carries TRBV29-1 and TRBJ1-2; TRBD1 agrees at 9 bases. V dropped 5 bases and J dropped 7; count of bases not matched to a gene: 5. The CDR3 is 12 amino acids. Germline CDR1 is SQVTM and CDR2 is ANQGSEA. The CDR3 bases are TGCAGCGTTCCCGACAGGGGGGGTGGCTACACCTTC. This gives the protein CSVPDRGGGYTF.

This clonotype was found a few times. This rearrangement joins TRBV20-1 to TRBJ1-2; D not certain. With 5 bases removed from V and 7 bases from J, the gap between germline ends came to 11 bases. Germline V gene sequence: CDR1 DFQATT, CDR2 SNEGSKA (reference sequence). This CDR3 is 11 amino acids long. The CDR3 region is CSAPIRVGYTF. Written as DNA, the CDR3 is TGCAGTGCTCCGATAAGGGTTGGCTACACCTTC.

This clonotype was found many times. The rearrangement uses TRBV20-1 and TRBJ2-7, with 7 bases lining up with TRBD1. The germline CDR1 and CDR2 sequences are DFQATT and SNEGSKA (reference sequence). The CDR3 covers 13 residues. With V trimmed by 6 bases and J by 3 bases, 8 bases remained unmatched. Written as DNA, the CDR3 is TGCAGTGCCAAGACAGGGTCAGGCTACGAGCAGTACTTC. This encodes CSAKTGSGYEQYF.

The rearrangement joins TRBV7-2 to TRBJ2-4; D is perhaps TRBD1 (6 bases). The CDR3 contains 17 residues. Deletions cut 5 bases from V and 0 bases from J, with 17 bases between. Germline values: CDR1 SGHTA, CDR2 FQGNSA. The CDR3 loop reads CASSLQQGEGAKNIQYF. The CDR3 DNA reads TGTGCCAGCAGCCTTCAACAGGGAGAAGGAGCCAAAAACATTCAGTACTTC.

This clonotype was found many times. This chain joins TRBV3-1 and TRBJ1-2; a weak D match, TRBD1 (6 bases). CDR3 size: 13 residues. Germline CDR1 is LGHDT and CDR2 is YNNKEL (reference sequence). V lost 7 bases, J lost 4 bases, and 13 bases lay in between. The CDR3 DNA follows: TGTGCCAGCACGACGAGGGGGGGCTATGGCTACACCTTC. This encodes CASTTRGGYGYTF.

The chain couples TRBV7-9 to TRBJ2-7; D is tentatively TRBD1 or TRBD2 (5 bases each). This CDR3 has 13 amino acids. Germline loops: CDR1 SEHNR, CDR2 FQNEAQ (reference sequence). V was shortened by 5 bases and J by 7 bases, with 15 bases between the two germline ends. This chain's CDR3 is CASSPTVTGEQYF. The CDR3 DNA is TGTGCCAGCAGCCCGACAGTAACGGGGGAGCAGTACTTC.

In regard to this clonotype: A much larger clone sits a single nucleotide away, making a read error possible. This CDR3 is CCALGPMNTEAFF. In DNA, the CDR3 is TGCTGTGCTCTCGGACCGATGAACACTGAAGCTTTCTTT. The chain recombines TRBV20-1 with TRBJ1-1; D remains unclear. Germline V gives CDR1 DFQATT, CDR2 SNEGSKA (reference sequence). This CDR3 contains 13 residues.

The table lists this clonotype with a few counts. At one end the junction does not follow the germline gene, possibly because of a read error. The chain carries TRBV12-3 or TRBV12-4 and TRBJ2-1, with 12 bases that match TRBD2. CDR3 length equals 15 residues. The CDR3 is CASSLAGGYYNEQFF. As DNA, the CDR3 is TGTGCCAGCAGTCTAGCGGGAGGGTACTACAATGAGCAGTTCTTC.

The rearrangement links TRBV2 to TRBJ2-5, with 9 bases aligning to TRBD2. This CDR3 is 14 amino acids long. J was trimmed by 9 bases and V by 3 bases; bases with no gene match: 8. Germline CDR1 and CDR2: SNHLY and FYNNEI. The CDR3: CASSDDSGSIAQYF. The CDR3 DNA reads TGTGCCAGCAGTGATGATAGCGGGAGTATCGCCCAGTACTTC.

This clonotype was recorded at least ten times. The chain carries TRBV5-1 and TRBJ2-1; TRBD1 might be the D (5 bases). CDR1 and CDR2 (germline): SGHRS, YFSETQ. The CDR3 is made up of 15 amino acids. V gave up 0 bases and J gave up 2 bases, with 9 bases separating them. Here the CDR3 reads CASSLEAGTYNEQFF. DNA for the CDR3: TGCGCCAGCAGCTTGGAGGCAGGGACCTACAATGAGCAGTTCTTC. Full variable domain (rest looked up from reference TRBV5-1 and TRBJ2-1): KAGVTQTPRYLIKTRGQQVTLSCSPISGHRSVSWYQQTPGQGLQFLFEYFSETQRNKGNFPGRFSGRQFSNSRSEMNVSTLELGDSALYLCASSLEAGTYNEQFFGPGTRLTVL.

This clonotype was detected a few times. This chain joins TRBV30 and TRBJ1-1; D is unclear. The V gene lost 0 bases and the J gene lost 1 base, with 6 bases spanning the gap. Germline V CDR1 and CDR2: GTSNPN, SVGIG (reference sequence). The CDR3 totals 13 residues. CDR3 sequence: CAWSVQRNTEAFF. CDR3 DNA sequence: TGTGCCTGGAGTGTACAAAGGAACACTGAAGCTTTCTTT.

This clonotype was counted ten times or more. This rearrangement joins TRBV7-3 to TRBJ1-1, with D possibly matching TRBD1 (5 bases). The CDR3 has 14 amino acids. Germline V gene lookup returns CDR1 SGHTA and CDR2 FQGTGA. V was pared by 2 bases and J by 1 base, with 8 bases between. DNA for the CDR3: TGTGCCAGCAGCTTAGCCAGGGAGAACACTGAAGCTTTCTTT. Its translation: CASSLARENTEAFF.

This clonotype came up many times. The CDR3 sequence is CASSLVDGRRGTEAFF. CDR3 DNA sequence: TGTGCCAGCAGCTTAGTCGACGGCCGACGTGGGACTGAAGCTTTCTTT. The chain recombines TRBV7-9 with TRBJ1-1, with D unclear. With 1 base removed from V and 5 bases from J, the gap between germline ends came to 17 bases. From germline, CDR1 is SEHNR and CDR2 FQNEAQ (reference sequence). The CDR3 length is 16 residues.

This clonotype showed up just a few times. The chain employs TRBV20-1 and TRBJ2-7, with D possibly matching TRBD1 (6 bases). The CDR3 consists of 11 residues. Trimming removed 4 bases from V and 3 bases from J, with 7 bases in between. Per germline, CDR1 DFQATT and CDR2 SNEGSKA (reference sequence). This CDR3 is CSAKDSYEQYF. The DNA for the CDR3 is TGCAGTGCTAAGGACAGCTACGAGCAGTACTTC.

This clonotype has more than one count but fewer than ten. Here the CDR3 reads CASSLVGTVGYTF. The CDR3 nucleotides read TGTGCCAGCAGTTTAGTAGGGACAGTCGGCTACACCTTC. V usage is TRBV12-3 or TRBV12-4 and J usage is TRBJ1-2; 7 bases line up with TRBD1. The CDR3 extends over 13 amino acids. Germline trimming cut 1 base from V and 8 bases from J; bases unmatched to any gene: 4.

The chain has TRBV2 and TRBJ2-3; tentatively, D is TRBD1 (6 bases). Trimming left V 6 bases short and J 1 base short, with 14 bases between. This CDR3 has 15 residues. The germline V gene has CDR1 SNHLY and CDR2 FYNNEI. CDR3 in amino acids: CASSAQGSRTDTQYF. CDR3 nucleotide sequence: TGTGCCAGCAGCGCTCAGGGGAGCCGCACAGATACGCAGTATTTT.

The V and J genes are TRBV5-1 and TRBJ2-3; D might be TRBD2 (8 bases). Per germline, CDR1 SGHRS and CDR2 YFSETQ. The V gene lost 4 bases and the J gene lost 0 bases, with 18 bases spanning the gap. The CDR3 has 17 amino acids. This chain's CDR3 is CASSPGRGPLSTDTQYF. The CDR3 coding sequence is TGCGCCAGCAGCCCCGGGAGGGGGCCCCTTAGCACAGATACGCAGTATTTT.

The chain uses TRBV11-2 and TRBJ2-1; maybe TRBD2 (5 bases). Germline assignment: CDR1 SGHAT and CDR2 FQNNGV. Trimming shortened V by 3 bases and J by 0 bases, and 18 bases separated the two germline ends. CDR3 length: 18 amino acids. Here the CDR3 reads CASSFVPFGVGSYNEQFF. CDR3 in DNA: TGTGCCAGCAGCTTCGTTCCCTTCGGGGTGGGCTCCTACAATGAGCAGTTCTTC.

This clonotype came up a few times. J is TRBJ1-5 and V is TRBV4-2; D unresolved. This CDR3 is 15 amino acids long. With 0 bases removed from V and 5 bases from J, the gap between germline ends came to 11 bases. Germline lookup yields CDR1 LGHNA and CDR2 YNFKEQ. CDR3 amino acids: CASSQDRILDQPQHF. The CDR3 DNA follows: TGTGCCAGCAGCCAAGACAGAATACTCGATCAGCCCCAGCATTTT.

The chain joins TRBV5-1 to TRBJ1-4; D call uncertain. Germline CDR1 and CDR2: SGHRS and YFSETQ. Trimming shortened V by 4 bases and J by 6 bases, and 10 bases separated the two germline ends. The CDR3 totals 13 residues. Here the CDR3 reads CASSGLRDEKLFF. The CDR3 DNA reads TGCGCCAGCAGCGGACTCAGAGATGAAAAACTGTTTTTT.

This clonotype was counted many times. The V and J genes are TRBV20-1 and TRBJ2-3, with D maybe TRBD2 (5 bases). The V end lost 2 bases, the J end lost 3 bases, and 15 bases lay between the germline ends. The CDR3 spans 15 residues. The V gene's germline CDR1 is DFQATT and CDR2 SNEGSKA (reference sequence). The CDR3, as DNA: TGCAGTGCTAGAACGGTTAGCGCCCGAACAGATACGCAGTATTTT. It yields the protein CSARTVSARTDTQYF.

The V gene is TRBV5-6, the J gene TRBJ2-3, with D perhaps matching TRBD1 (6 bases). There are 15 residues in the CDR3. V was clipped by 4 bases and J by 2 bases, with 14 bases between them. Germline loops: CDR1 SGHDT, CDR2 YYEEEE. CDR3 residues: CASSPTGTPTDTQYF. The CDR3 nucleotides are TGTGCCAGCAGCCCAACAGGGACGCCCACAGATACGCAGTATTTT.

This clonotype came up a few times. The chain couples TRBV5-5 to TRBJ2-3; 10 bases match TRBD1. V lost 4 bases, J lost 5 bases, and 10 bases stayed unmatched. CDR1 and CDR2 (germline): SGHKS, YYEKEE (reference sequence). There are 16 residues in the CDR3. The CDR3 sequence: CASSPGPTGGEDTQYF. CDR3 coding DNA: TGTGCCAGCAGCCCCGGGCCGACAGGGGGCGAAGATACGCAGTATTTT. Based on the CDR3 plus reference TRBV5-5 and TRBJ2-3, the full variable domain is DAGVTQSPTHLIKTRGQQVTLRCSPISGHKSVSWYQQVLGQGPQFIFQYYEKEERGRGNFPDRFSARQFPNYSSELNVNALLLGDSALYLCASSPGPTGGEDTQYFGPGTRLTVL.

This chain joins TRBV7-2 and TRBJ2-7; D is ambiguous. Germline V gene lookup returns CDR1 SGHTA and CDR2 FQGNSA. The V and J ends lost 3 bases and 5 bases respectively, with 8 bases between them. The CDR3 is 12 residues long. CDR3 protein: CASSFFDDEQYF. The CDR3 coding sequence is TGTGCCAGCAGCTTTTTTGACGACGAGCAGTACTTC.

This chain uses TRBV7-9 with TRBJ1-2; D uncertain. Germline CDR1 is SEHNR and CDR2 is FQNEAQ (reference sequence). V lost 8 bases, J lost 8 bases, and 12 bases lay in between. This CDR3 comprises 11 residues. The CDR3 DNA sequence: TGTGCCAGCGCTATGGACCCGGGCTACACCTTC. This translates into CASAMDPGYTF.